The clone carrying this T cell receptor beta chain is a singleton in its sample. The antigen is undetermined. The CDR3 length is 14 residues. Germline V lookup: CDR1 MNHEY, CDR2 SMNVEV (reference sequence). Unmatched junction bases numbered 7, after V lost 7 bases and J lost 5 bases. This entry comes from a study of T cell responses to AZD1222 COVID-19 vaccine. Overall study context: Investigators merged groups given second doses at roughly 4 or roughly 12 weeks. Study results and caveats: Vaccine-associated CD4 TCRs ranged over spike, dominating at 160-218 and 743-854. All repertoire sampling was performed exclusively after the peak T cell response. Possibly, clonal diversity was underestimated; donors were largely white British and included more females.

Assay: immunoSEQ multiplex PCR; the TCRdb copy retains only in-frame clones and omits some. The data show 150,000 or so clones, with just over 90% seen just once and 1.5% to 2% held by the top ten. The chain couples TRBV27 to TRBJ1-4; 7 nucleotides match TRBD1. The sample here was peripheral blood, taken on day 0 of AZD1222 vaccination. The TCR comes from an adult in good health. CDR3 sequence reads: CASTTQGLNEKLFF. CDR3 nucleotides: TGTGCCAGCACTACACAGGGGTTAAATGAAAAACTGTTTTTT. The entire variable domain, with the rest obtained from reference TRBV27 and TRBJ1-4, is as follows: EAQVTQNPRYLITVTGKKLTVTCSQNMNHEYMSWYRQDPGLGLRQIYYSMNVEVTDKGDVPEGYKVSRKEKRNFPLILESPSPNQTSLYFCASTTQGLNEKLFFGSGTQLSVL.